A single sample is the source of the 17 T cell receptor beta chains below, sequenced in a study of vaccination and CD4 T cells after COVID-19 (dated by TCRdb to 2022 to 2024). Preparation of the library involved PCR. The sequencer was an Illumina iSeq 100. TCR sequencing of DNA from cultured CD4+ T cells used the Oncomine TCR Beta short-read assay at the Johns Hopkins FTIC core. TCRdb applied fastp at Q25 and MiXCR to the public reads, then kept only in-frame beta chains. Each entry is one CDR3 protein sequence, shown with its most common DNA and genes. The sample table contains fewer than 25,000 distinct CDR3 sequences; only one count was recorded for around 42% of them. The ten top clones hold more than 8.5% of the sample. The time point label on this specimen signifies: late sampling 161 to 241 days after vaccination in a few convalescent patients. The treatment or condition label on this specimen signifies: roughly 11-day PBMC culture with coronavirus spike peptide pools or control peptides (ViraFEST assay).

No antigens are known for them. This sample comprised CD4+ T cells from blood, cultured in vitro, obtained about 7 months after SARS-CoV-2 vaccination. The receptors stem from a human donor who had recovered from COVID-19.

V and J are TRBV6-1 and TRBJ2-3, with TRBD2 matching 13 bases. CDR3 length equals 16 residues. Germline V lookup: CDR1 MNHNS, CDR2 SASEGT. Germline trimming cut 9 bases from V and 2 bases from J; bases unmatched to any gene: 8. The CDR3 DNA reads as TGTGCCAGTCGACGGGGGACTAGCGGGATCACAGATACGCAGTATTTT. It specifies CASRRGTSGITDTQYF.

The chain couples TRBV20-1 to TRBJ1-3, with D maybe TRBD1 (6 bases). The CDR3 is made up of 13 amino acids. The V and J ends lost 5 bases and 3 bases respectively, with 11 bases between them. CDR1 is DFQATT, CDR2 SNEGSKA, per germline (reference sequence). CDR3 bases: TGCAGTGCTTACACAGGGCTTGGAAACACCATATATTTT. This encodes CSAYTGLGNTIYF.

The CDR3 is CSARAHDGGSTDTQYF. CDR3 sequence (DNA): TGCAGTGCTAGAGCTCACGACGGAGGCTCCACAGATACGCAGTATTTT. The chain couples TRBV20-1 to TRBJ2-3; possible D gene TRBD2, 5 bases. Germline CDR1 and CDR2: DFQATT and SNEGSKA (reference sequence). This CDR3 region has 16 residues. Trimming left V 1 base short and J 2 bases short, with 16 bases between.

The chain joins TRBV6-2 or TRBV6-3 to TRBJ2-5; D gene unclear. Germline assignment: CDR1 MNHEY and CDR2 SVGEGT. Between the trimmed V and J ends, which lost 6 bases and 4 bases, there was a span of 21 bases. This CDR3 is built from 16 residues. The CDR3 here is CASRKADGNPRETQYF. CDR3 DNA: TGTGCCAGCAGGAAGGCCGACGGAAACCCTCGAGAGACCCAGTACTTC.

The chain recombines TRBV27 with TRBJ1-6; 10 positions match TRBD1. Losses at the gene ends were 7 bases for V and 9 bases for J; bases not matched to a gene: 6. There are 14 residues in the CDR3. CDR1 is MNHEY and CDR2 is SMNVEV in the germline V gene (reference sequence). The CDR3: CASTSGQGTSPLHF. The CDR3 DNA sequence: TGTGCCAGCACCTCGGGACAGGGGACTTCACCCCTCCACTTT.

This clonotype appeared a few times. This chain connects TRBV19 to TRBJ2-7; D uncertain. Germline assignment: CDR1 LNHDA and CDR2 SQIVND (reference sequence). The V and J ends lost 4 bases and 5 bases respectively, with 6 bases between them. CDR3 size: 11 residues. CDR3 sequence: CASSNMDEQYF. The CDR3 bases are TGTGCCAGTAGTAACATGGACGAGCAGTACTTC.

This chain joins TRBV28 and TRBJ1-2, with no clear D. Trimming pared 4 bases from V and 5 bases from J, leaving 20 bases between. Germline V lookup: CDR1 MDHEN, CDR2 SYDVKM. The CDR3 runs to 16 residues. The DNA for the CDR3 is TGTGCCAGCAGTTCTGGTGTAACTGCCCTGGTATATGGCTACACCTTC. Its translation: CASSSGVTALVYGYTF.

The chain carries TRBV4-1 and TRBJ1-5; 10 bases map to TRBD1. The CDR3 loop spans 16 amino acids. In germline, CDR1 is MGHRA, CDR2 YSYEKL. Unmatched junction bases numbered 11, after V lost 5 bases and J lost 7 bases. The DNA for the CDR3 is TGCGCCAGCAGCGCCTTACCGGGACAGGGGCGACAGCCCCAGCATTTT. Protein sequence: CASSALPGQGRQPQHF.

The table lists this clonotype with a count of one. The chain employs TRBV29-1 and TRBJ2-1; D possibly corresponds to TRBD1 (5 bases). Looked up from germline, CDR1 is SQVTM and CDR2 is ANQGSEA. The germline V and J ends were trimmed by 6 bases and 1 base, with 16 bases remaining between them. This CDR3 is 15 amino acids long. The CDR3 region is CSVCGGHESYNEQFF. CDR3 nucleotides: TGCAGCGTGTGTGGCGGACATGAATCCTACAATGAGCAGTTCTTC.

V is TRBV30 and J is TRBJ2-7; 7 bases are shared with TRBD1. V was pared by 2 bases and J by 0 bases, with 7 bases of the junction left unmatched. CDR1 and CDR2 (germline): GTSNPN, SVGIG (reference sequence). The CDR3 contains 15 residues. CDR3 sequence reads: CAWSTGTDSSYEQYF. CDR3 nucleotides: TGTGCCTGGAGTACCGGGACAGATAGCTCCTACGAGCAGTACTTC.

V is TRBV28 and J is TRBJ2-3, with D unresolved. The CDR3 runs 11 residues. Germline CDR1 MDHEN, CDR2 SYDVKM. V lost 2 bases, J lost 5 bases, and 2 bases lay in between. The DNA for the CDR3 is TGTGCCAGCAGTTTACGAGATACGCAGTATTTT. Encoded protein: CASSLRDTQYF.

The chain employs TRBV27 and TRBJ1-2, with a tentative D call TRBD1 (5 bases). The germline V and J ends were trimmed by 6 bases and 7 bases, with 18 bases remaining between them. The CDR3 runs 14 residues. CDR1 and CDR2 (germline): MNHEY, SMNVEV (reference sequence). CDR3 sequence: CASSPSVVGRGYTF. The CDR3 DNA is TGTGCCAGCAGCCCAAGCGTGGTGGGGCGTGGCTACACCTTC.

The chain is built from TRBV6-2 or TRBV6-3 and TRBJ2-5, with a possible D match to TRBD2 (6 bases). With 7 bases removed from V and 1 base from J, the gap between germline ends came to 13 bases. In germline, CDR1 is MNHEY, CDR2 SVGEGT. The CDR3 runs 14 residues. The chain's CDR3 is CASTNSGIQETQYF. CDR3 sequence (DNA): TGTGCCAGCACCAATAGCGGCATCCAAGAGACCCAGTACTTC.

This sequence joins TRBV20-1 and TRBJ2-7; 14 bases are shared with TRBD2. The length of the CDR3 is 14 residues. J lost 5 bases, V lost 4 bases, and 4 bases had no gene match. Germline CDR1 and CDR2: DFQATT and SNEGSKA (reference sequence). DNA of the CDR3: TGCAGTGCTACTCGGACTAGCGGGAGGAACGAGCAGTACTTC. This sequence encodes CSATRTSGRNEQYF.

This clonotype was observed a handful of times. This CDR3 reads CASSPTGRGTQYF. CDR3 DNA: TGTGCCAGCTCCCCGACAGGCCGAGGGACCCAGTACTTC. This sequence joins TRBV18 and TRBJ2-5, with a weak D call TRBD1 (6 bases). Germline V gene data show CDR1 as KGHSH and CDR2 as LQKENI. The V end was cut by 6 bases, the J end by 7 bases, with 15 bases between. The length of the CDR3 is 13 residues.

This chain uses TRBV7-9 with TRBJ2-5, with 7 bases aligning to TRBD1. This CDR3 contains 15 residues. Germline-derived CDR1 and CDR2 are SEHNR and FQNEAQ (reference sequence). The junction had 8 bases not matched to a gene; V was cut back by 2 bases and J by 5 bases. The CDR3 bases are TGTGCCAGCAGCTTAAGTAGGGGGCGAAGGGAGACCCAGTACTTC. Amino acid sequence: CASSLSRGRRETQYF.

The chain recombines TRBV7-3 with TRBJ1-1, with a possible D match to TRBD1 (6 bases). This CDR3 has 14 residues. CDR1 and CDR2 (germline): SGHTA, FQGTGA. The germline V and J ends were trimmed by 6 bases and 3 bases, with 14 bases remaining between them. The CDR3 DNA reads as TGTGCCAGCAGGTTCGATAACAGGGACACTGAAGCTTTCTTT. Protein product: CASRFDNRDTEAFF.